Listed below are T cell receptor beta chains from one sample, sequenced in a study of T cell repertoires in ileal Crohn's disease. Assay: immunoSEQ multiplex PCR; the TCRdb copy retains only in-frame clones and omits some. Of about 2,000 clones in the sample, 88% were seen once. Sequencing input: ileal tissue. The source of these receptors is an adult with Crohn's disease. Both conserved end residues are part of each CDR3. The D gene is left open where the match is weak. A clone size is listed for some rows: how often the clone was seen (once, few, many), or a class if it is expanded.

v_call	j_call	clone_size	d_call	cdr3_aa	cdr3_nt
TRBV7-8	TRBJ1-4	few	TRBD1	CASSLVVPTGAPKKLFF	TGTGCCAGCAGCTTAGTAGTACCGACAGGGGCCCCTAAAAAACTGTTTTTT
TRBV18	TRBJ2-2	-	TRBD1	CASSPTGGRTGELFF	TGTGCCAGCTCACCAACAGGGGGCCGGACCGGGGAGCTGTTTTTT
TRBV19	TRBJ1-1	-	-	CASSVGVLNTEAFF	TGTGCCAGTAGTGTCGGGGTCCTGAACACTGAAGCTTTCTTT
TRBV18	TRBJ2-2	-	-	CASSRSGGTGELFF	TGTGCCAGCTCACGCTCCGGAGGGACCGGGGAGCTGTTTTTT
TRBV30	TRBJ1-1	-	-	CAWSLQGNTEAFF	TGTGCCTGGAGTTTGCAGGGGAACACTGAAGCTTTCTTT
TRBV19	TRBJ2-7	-	-	CTSSIEVRRNQYF	TGTACCAGTAGTATAGAGGTGAGGAGGAACCAGTACTTC
TRBV5-4	TRBJ2-7	once	TRBD2	CASSLLSGGAYEQYF	TGTGCCAGCAGCTTACTTAGCGGGGGGGCCTACGAGCAGTACTTC
TRBV29-1	TRBJ1-2	-	-	CSDQRGTHYGYTF	TGCAGCGACCAACGGGGGACACACTATGGCTACACCTTC
TRBV30	TRBJ1-3	-	-	CAWMGYSGNTIYF	TGTGCCTGGATGGGATACTCTGGAAACACCATATATTTT
TRBV6-5	TRBJ1-6	-	-	CASTTGNSPLHF	TGTGCCAGCACCACCGGTAATTCACCCCTCCACTTT
TRBV5-4	TRBJ1-6	-	-	CASSWGGQAPNSPLHF	TGTGCCAGCAGCTGGGGAGGACAAGCGCCCAATTCACCCCTCCACTTT
TRBV4-2	TRBJ2-6	-	TRBD1	CASSQDLSGGAGANVLTF	TGTGCCAGCAGCCAAGATCTTTCAGGGGGCGCTGGGGCCAACGTCCTGACTTTC
TRBV29-1	TRBJ1-3	-	TRBD1	CSVEAGGGNTIYF	TGCAGCGTTGAAGCAGGGGGTGGAAACACCATATATTTT
TRBV19	TRBJ1-2	-	TRBD1	CATRTGKDYGYTF	TGTGCCACAAGGACAGGGAAGGACTATGGCTACACCTTC
TRBV29-1	TRBJ2-1	-	-	CGVEGAEPSSYNEQFF	TGCGGCGTTGAAGGGGCGGAACCGAGCTCCTACAATGAGCAGTTCTTC
TRBV15	TRBJ1-2	-	-	CATSRRLKDYGYTF	TGTGCCACCAGCAGACGACTAAAGGACTATGGCTACACCTTC
TRBV27	TRBJ2-2	-	-	CASGVINGELFF	TGTGCCAGCGGGGTTATAAACGGGGAGCTGTTTTTT
TRBV5-4	TRBJ1-3	-	-	CASSLGQAGNTIYF	TGTGCCAGCAGCTTGGGACAAGCTGGAAACACCATATATTTT
TRBV5-4	TRBJ1-1	-	TRBD1	CASSSSRGQTEAFF	TGTGCCAGCAGCTCGTCCCGGGGACAGACCGAAGCTTTCTTT
TRBV6-4	TRBJ2-7	once	-	CASSGFYTGKMGYEQYF	TGTGCCAGCAGTGGTTTTTATACGGGGAAAATGGGCTACGAGCAGTACTTC
TRBV18	TRBJ1-1	-	-	CASSPSAGAEAFF	TGTGCCAGCTCACCATCAGCCGGGGCAGAAGCTTTCTTT
TRBV23-1	TRBJ1-2	few	-	CASSQSWRGHGYTF	TGCGCCAGCAGTCAATCGTGGAGGGGACACGGCTACACCTTC
TRBV9	TRBJ1-1	-	-	CASSFQGSEAFF	TGTGCCAGCAGCTTCCAGGGGAGTGAAGCTTTCTTT